The 29 T cell receptor beta chains given below trace back to one sample, sequenced in a study of pediatric ulcerative colitis. One to two pinch biopsies were taken from the rectum during colonoscopy. The assay was immunoSEQ multiplex PCR, and TCRdb's table has in-frame clones only and misses some. The sample gives about 36,000 clones, 55% to 85% of which show up once; 0.74% is in the top ten. What was sequenced was gut tissue. All receptors come from a boy younger than 18 with moderate ulcerative colitis.

The genes are TRBV5-1 and TRBJ2-3; D call uncertain. CDR3 length: 14 amino acids. Looked up from germline, CDR1 is SGHRS and CDR2 is YFSETQ. Trimming stripped 0 bases from V and 2 bases from J, with 7 bases between. The CDR3 DNA follows: TGCGCCAGCAGCTTGGTTCCCCCCACAGATACGCAGTATTTT. This gives the protein CASSLVPPTDTQYF.

The chain is built from TRBV19 and TRBJ1-5, with D tentatively TRBD1 (5 bases). Trimming took off 3 bases at V and 1 base at J, with 7 bases between the two ends. The germline V gene encodes CDR1 LNHDA and CDR2 SQIVND (reference sequence). CDR3 length: 14 residues. The CDR3 DNA is TGTGCCAGTAGTATCGGGGGAAGCAATCAGCCCCAGCATTTT. It encodes CASSIGGSNQPQHF.

This clone has just one count. This chain connects TRBV5-8 to TRBJ2-7; 10 bases are shared with TRBD2. V shed 1 base and J 4 bases; nucleotides not matched to a gene: 5. CDR3 size: 15 residues. Germline CDR1 SGHTS, CDR2 YDEGEE. The DNA of the CDR3 is TGTGCCAGCAGCTTGATCCTAGCGGGAGCGTACGAGCAGTACTTC. Its protein is CASSLILAGAYEQYF.

This clone was recorded only once. The rearrangement links TRBV27 to TRBJ2-6; 10 positions match TRBD1. Germline CDR1 MNHEY, CDR2 SMNVEV (reference sequence). The CDR3 consists of 17 residues. The V gene end was trimmed by 8 bases and the J gene end by 1 base; junction bases not matched to a gene: 8. This CDR3 reads CASAPGQGYSGANVLTF. CDR3 coding DNA: TGTGCCAGCGCACCGGGACAGGGGTATTCTGGGGCCAACGTCCTGACTTTC.

In this sample, this clone turned up a few times. This chain uses TRBV7-9 with TRBJ2-1; the D gene could be TRBD1 or TRBD2 (5 bases each). The germline V gene has CDR1 SEHNR and CDR2 FQNEAQ (reference sequence). V was trimmed by 1 base and J by 10 bases, leaving 11 bases between them. The CDR3 has 13 residues. In DNA, the CDR3 is TGTGCCAGCAGCTTAGTCTCAGGGACCGAGCAGTTCTTC. The encoded protein is CASSLVSGTEQFF.

This clone was seen only once. The rearrangement joins TRBV7-2 to TRBJ1-1, with D hard to call. The V gene's germline CDR1 is SGHTA and CDR2 FQGNSA. The CDR3 totals 13 residues. Trimming removed 5 bases from V and 4 bases from J, with 11 bases in between. CDR3 sequence: CASSPQVATEAFF. The CDR3 bases are TGTGCCAGCAGCCCTCAGGTGGCCACTGAAGCTTTCTTT.

The chain uses TRBV18 and TRBJ1-2; TRBD1 is a possible D gene (5 bases). The CDR3 extends over 15 amino acids. V was trimmed by 3 bases and J by 2 bases, leaving 13 bases between them. CDR1 and CDR2 (germline): KGHSH, LQKENI. The CDR3 coding sequence is TGTGCCAGCTCACCCCGGGACGGAACGAACTATGGCTACACCTTC. This sequence encodes CASSPRDGTNYGYTF.

The chain recombines TRBV9 with TRBJ1-1; TRBD1 might be the D (6 bases). The V end lost 5 bases, the J end lost 0 bases, and 17 bases lay between the germline ends. CDR1 is SGDLS, CDR2 YYNGEE, per germline. CDR3 size: 16 residues. The CDR3 bases are TGTGCCAGCAGTCACCGCCCGGGACAAGTGAACACTGAAGCTTTCTTT. Amino acids: CASSHRPGQVNTEAFF.

The CDR3 nucleotides read TGTGCCAGCGGACGGGGGGCTCCTAGCACAGATACGCAGTATTTT. Protein sequence: CASGRGAPSTDTQYF. V gene TRBV21-1 combines with J gene TRBJ2-3; TRBD2 is the table's D call, not checked against the DNA. TRBV21-1 is recorded as a pseudogene. The CDR3 is 15 residues long.

The rearrangement links TRBV5-1 to TRBJ1-1, with D unclear. Germline CDR1 SGHRS, CDR2 YFSETQ. The germline V and J ends were trimmed by 2 bases and 5 bases, with 10 bases remaining between them. The CDR3 loop spans 13 amino acids. The DNA of the CDR3 is TGCGCCAGCAGCTTTTTGACAAATACTGAAGCTTTCTTT. Its protein product is CASSFLTNTEAFF.

This clone was picked up a small number of times. The chain joins TRBV2 to TRBJ1-2; D call uncertain. V was trimmed by 2 bases and J by 5 bases, leaving 15 bases between them. Germline V gene sequence: CDR1 SNHLY, CDR2 FYNNEI. The CDR3 has 15 amino acids. CDR3 residues: CASSEFSAARYGYTF. The CDR3 DNA sequence: TGTGCCAGCAGTGAATTCTCAGCAGCCAGATATGGCTACACCTTC.

The V and J genes are TRBV5-1 and TRBJ2-3; no clear D. V lost 4 bases and J lost 4, with 10 bases in between. Germline CDR1 is SGHRS and CDR2 is YFSETQ. The CDR3 is 13 residues long. The DNA for the CDR3 is TGCGCCAGCAGCCCCGGGTCGCCAGATACGCAGTATTTT. This codes for CASSPGSPDTQYF. Together with reference TRBV5-1 and TRBJ2-3, the CDR3 gives the full variable domain: KAGVTQTPRYLIKTRGQQVTLSCSPISGHRSVSWYQQTPGQGLQFLFEYFSETQRNKGNFPGRFSGRQFSNSRSEMNVSTLELGDSALYLCASSPGSPDTQYFGPGTRLTVL.

The rearrangement links TRBV2 to TRBJ2-2; D call uncertain. CDR3 length equals 12 residues. Germline CDR1 reads SNHLY; CDR2 reads FYNNEI. The germline V and J ends were trimmed by 7 bases and 7 bases, with 10 bases remaining between them. The CDR3 nucleotides are TGTGCCAGCAAAGGCTACGGCGGGGAGCTGTTTTTT. This translates into CASKGYGGELFF.

CDR3 region: CASSSRGGWEYYQETQYF. The CDR3 region has the DNA TGTGCCAGCAGCTCGCGCGGAGGGTGGGAGTATTACCAAGAGACCCAGTACTTC. The genes are TRBV11-2 and TRBJ2-5; D might be TRBD2 (6 bases). Germline V CDR1 and CDR2: SGHAT, FQNNGV. The V end lost 4 bases, the J end lost 0 bases, and 21 bases lay between the germline ends. CDR3 length equals 18 residues.

This chain links TRBV6-5 with TRBJ2-3, with 7 bases identical to TRBD1. Germline CDR1 reads MNHEY; CDR2 reads SVGAGI. CDR3 size: 14 residues. J was trimmed by 2 bases and V by 10 bases; bases with no gene match: 9. The CDR3 loop reads CATHPGQYTDTQYF. DNA of the CDR3: TGTGCCACTCACCCGGGACAGTACACAGATACGCAGTATTTT.

The rearrangement uses TRBV7-2 and TRBJ2-1; D tentatively reads TRBD1 or TRBD2 (6 bases each). CDR1 and CDR2 from the germline V gene are SGHTA and FQGNSA. This CDR3 spans 15 amino acids. The V and J ends lost 2 bases and 10 bases respectively, with 18 bases between them. The DNA of the CDR3 is TGTGCCAGCAGCTTATCGCGGGATCCTAGGGGGGAGCAGTTCTTC. Translated, it gives CASSLSRDPRGEQFF.

This clone was observed a handful of times. This chain uses TRBV18 with TRBJ1-1; D possibly corresponds to TRBD1 (6 bases). The V and J ends lost 2 bases and 2 bases respectively, with 15 bases between them. In germline, CDR1 is KGHSH, CDR2 LQKENI. The CDR3 totals 16 residues. The CDR3 is CASSPIGGQPNTEAFF. The CDR3 nucleotides read TGTGCCAGCTCACCAATCGGGGGGCAGCCTAACACTGAAGCTTTCTTT.

This rearrangement joins TRBV28 to TRBJ2-7, with D perhaps TRBD1 (5 bases). Germline V gene sequence: CDR1 MDHEN, CDR2 SYDVKM. The V and J ends lost 2 bases and 4 bases respectively, with 12 bases between them. The CDR3 totals 14 residues. CDR3 in DNA: TGTGCCAGCAGTTTAGGCCAGGGAAGTTACGAGCAGTACTTC. It codes for CASSLGQGSYEQYF. Full variable domain (rest looked up from reference TRBV28 and TRBJ2-7): DVKVTQSSRYLVKRTGEKVFLECVQDMDHENMFWYRQDPGLGLRLIYFSYDVKMKEKGDIPEGYSVSREKKERFSLILESASTNQTSMYLCASSLGQGSYEQYFGPGTRLTVT.

This chain uses TRBV4-1 with TRBJ1-5; D is unclear. The germline V gene has CDR1 MGHRA and CDR2 YSYEKL. The CDR3 runs 13 residues. Trimming took 0 bases from V and 6 from J, leaving 6 bases between them. The CDR3 loop reads CASSQEVSQPQHF. Here the CDR3 DNA reads TGCGCCAGCAGCCAAGAAGTCAGTCAGCCCCAGCATTTT.

The genes are TRBV25-1 and TRBJ2-1; 7 bases align to TRBD1. Trimming at V came to 4 bases and at J to 2 bases, leaving 5 bases not matched to a gene. Germline loops: CDR1 MGHDK, CDR2 SYGVNS. The CDR3 runs to 15 residues. The CDR3 region has the DNA TGTGCCAGCAGTGGAACCGGGACAGCCTACAATGAGCAGTTCTTC. Amino acids: CASSGTGTAYNEQFF.

This clone is labeled medium-sized (0.01 to 0.1%). The chain has TRBV28 and TRBJ1-3; D not resolved. The CDR3 is 14 amino acids. Per germline, CDR1 MDHEN and CDR2 SYDVKM. V shed 6 bases and J shed 0 bases, with 9 bases lying between them. The CDR3 coding sequence is TGTGCCAGCAGGGACGGGAGCTCTGGAAACACCATATATTTT. This gives the protein CASRDGSSGNTIYF.

This clone was counted only a few times. The chain employs TRBV6-5 and TRBJ1-3, with a weak D call TRBD1 (6 bases). The length of the CDR3 is 15 residues. Trimming shortened V by 6 bases and J by 0 bases, and 12 bases separated the two germline ends. CDR1 MNHEY and CDR2 SVGAGI come from the germline V gene. The CDR3 DNA reads as TGTGCCAGCAGCCGCGGACAGAGCTCTGGAAACACCATATATTTT. It is translated as CASSRGQSSGNTIYF.

The genes are TRBV19 and TRBJ2-6, with no clear D. The germline V gene has CDR1 LNHDA and CDR2 SQIVND (reference sequence). The CDR3 extends over 13 amino acids. V was shortened by 6 bases and J by 0 bases, with 3 bases between the two germline ends. The CDR3 reads CASRLSGANVLTF. The CDR3, as DNA: TGTGCCAGTAGGCTCTCTGGGGCCAACGTCCTGACTTTC.

The V and J genes are TRBV5-4 and TRBJ2-7; D gene unclear. CDR3 length: 14 amino acids. Germline V CDR1 and CDR2: SGHNT, YYREEE (reference sequence). V was pared by 1 base and J by 5 bases, with 13 bases between. CDR3 nucleotide sequence: TGTGCCAGCAGCTTGCCCGGGTTCCCCAACGAGCAGTACTTC. It is translated as CASSLPGFPNEQYF.

This clone was seen only a few times. The chain is built from TRBV6-1 and TRBJ2-1; no firm D call. Germline V gene lookup returns CDR1 MNHNS and CDR2 SASEGT. Trimming took 6 bases from V and 2 from J, leaving 14 bases between them. The CDR3 is 15 amino acids. CDR3 protein: CASSERTTTYNEQFF. The DNA for the CDR3 is TGTGCCAGCAGCGAACGAACTACCACCTACAATGAGCAGTTCTTC.

Turning to this clone: Other DNA sequences within the sample encode an identical CDR3. V gene TRBV27 combines with J gene TRBJ1-1, with 8 bases fitting TRBD1. The CDR3 sequence is 14 residues long. Per germline, CDR1 MNHEY and CDR2 SMNVEV (reference sequence). V lost 2 bases, J lost 5 bases, and 4 bases stayed unmatched. The CDR3 coding sequence is TGTGCCAGCAGTTTAGACAGGGGAGGGACTGAAGCTTTCTTT. As protein: CASSLDRGGTEAFF.

The CDR3 sequence: CASSLGGGSDTQYF. The CDR3, as DNA: TGTGCCAGCAGCTTGGGAGGCGGGTCGGATACGCAGTATTTT. The gene calls are TRBV5-4 and TRBJ2-3, with a weak D call TRBD2 (5 bases). Germline V gives CDR1 SGHNT, CDR2 YYREEE (reference sequence). V was cut by 0 bases and J by 6 bases, with 11 bases left in between. The CDR3 contains 14 residues.

The J gene is TRBJ2-7, the V gene TRBV19; D is perhaps TRBD1 (6 bases). The CDR3 contains 15 residues. In germline, CDR1 is LNHDA, CDR2 SQIVND (reference sequence). V was clipped by 1 base and J by 2 bases, with 12 bases between them. CDR3 in amino acids: CASSIAGDIAYEQYF. CDR3 DNA: TGTGCCAGTAGTATAGCAGGGGACATCGCCTACGAGCAGTACTTC.

The DNA for the CDR3 is TGTGCCAGCGCCTTTGGACCACAAGAGACCCAGTACTTC. Protein: CASAFGPQETQYF. V is TRBV7-2 and J is TRBJ2-5; D unclear. This CDR3 comprises 13 residues. V was pared by 8 bases and J by 2 bases, with 12 bases between. Looked up from germline, CDR1 is SGHTA and CDR2 is FQGNSA.